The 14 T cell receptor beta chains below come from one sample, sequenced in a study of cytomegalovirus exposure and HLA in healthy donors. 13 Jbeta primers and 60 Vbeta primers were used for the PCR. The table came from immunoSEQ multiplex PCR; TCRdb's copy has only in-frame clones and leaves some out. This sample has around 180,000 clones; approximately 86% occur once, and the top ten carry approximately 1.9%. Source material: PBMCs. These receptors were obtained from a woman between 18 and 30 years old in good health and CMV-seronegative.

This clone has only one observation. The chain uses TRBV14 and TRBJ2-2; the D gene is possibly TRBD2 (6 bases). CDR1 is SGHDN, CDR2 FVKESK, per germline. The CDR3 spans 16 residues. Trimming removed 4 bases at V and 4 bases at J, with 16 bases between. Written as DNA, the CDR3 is TGTGCCAGCAGCCCTCCGGAGGGCCGCGGCACCGGGGAGCTGTTTTTT. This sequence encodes CASSPPEGRGTGELFF.

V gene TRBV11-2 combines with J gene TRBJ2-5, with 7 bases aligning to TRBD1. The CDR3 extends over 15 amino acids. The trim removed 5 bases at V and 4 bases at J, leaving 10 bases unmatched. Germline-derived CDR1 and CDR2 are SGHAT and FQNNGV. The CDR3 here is CASSLRQGGGETQYF. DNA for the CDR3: TGTGCCAGCAGCCTACGACAGGGTGGGGGAGAGACCCAGTACTTC. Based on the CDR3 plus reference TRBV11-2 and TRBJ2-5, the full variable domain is EAGVAQSPRYKIIEKRQSVAFWCNPISGHATLYWYQQILGQGPKLLIQFQNNGVVDDSQLPKDRFSAERLKGVDSTLKIQPAKLEDSAVYLCASSLRQGGGETQYFGPGTRLLVL.

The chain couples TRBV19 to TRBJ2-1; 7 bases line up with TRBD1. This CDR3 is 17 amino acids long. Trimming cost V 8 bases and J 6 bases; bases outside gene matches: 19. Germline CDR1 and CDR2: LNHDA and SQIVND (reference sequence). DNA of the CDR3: TGTGCCAGTTCTAAACCCCCGGGACAGCAGAGCTCCAATGAGCAGTTCTTC. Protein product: CASSKPPGQQSSNEQFF.

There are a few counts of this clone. DNA for the CDR3: TGCGCCAGCAGCTTGGGGACTAGCGGCTACGAGCAGTACTTC. Translation: CASSLGTSGYEQYF. The rearrangement links TRBV5-1 to TRBJ2-7; 10 positions agree with TRBD2. Per the germline V gene, CDR1 is SGHRS and CDR2 is YFSETQ. J lost 3 bases, V lost 0 bases, and 0 bases had no gene match. The CDR3 consists of 14 residues.

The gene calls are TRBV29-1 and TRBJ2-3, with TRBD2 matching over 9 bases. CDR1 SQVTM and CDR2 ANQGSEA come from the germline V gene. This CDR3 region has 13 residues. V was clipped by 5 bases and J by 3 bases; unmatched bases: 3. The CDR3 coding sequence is TGCAGCGTTAGGCGGGGGGGAACAGATACGCAGTATTTT. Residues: CSVRRGGTDTQYF.

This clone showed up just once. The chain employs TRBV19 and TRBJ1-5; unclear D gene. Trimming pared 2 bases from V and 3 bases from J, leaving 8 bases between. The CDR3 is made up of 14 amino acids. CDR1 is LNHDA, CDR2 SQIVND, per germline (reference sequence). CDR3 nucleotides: TGTGCCAGTAGTATACTAGAATTCAATCAGCCCCAGCATTTT. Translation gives CASSILEFNQPQHF.

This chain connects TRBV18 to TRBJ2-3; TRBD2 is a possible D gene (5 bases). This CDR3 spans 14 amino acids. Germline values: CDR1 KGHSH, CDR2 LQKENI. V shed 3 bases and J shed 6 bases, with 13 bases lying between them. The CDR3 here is CASSPPAEGDTQYF. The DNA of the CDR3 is TGTGCCAGCTCACCCCCAGCTGAGGGCGATACGCAGTATTTT.

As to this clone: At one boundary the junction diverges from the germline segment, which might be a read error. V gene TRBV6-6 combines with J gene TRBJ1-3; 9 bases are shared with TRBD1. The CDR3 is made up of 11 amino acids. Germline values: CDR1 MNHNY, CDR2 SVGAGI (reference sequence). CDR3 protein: CASRRTGEVDF. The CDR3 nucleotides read TGTGCCAGCAGGAGGACAGGGGAAGTGGATTTT.

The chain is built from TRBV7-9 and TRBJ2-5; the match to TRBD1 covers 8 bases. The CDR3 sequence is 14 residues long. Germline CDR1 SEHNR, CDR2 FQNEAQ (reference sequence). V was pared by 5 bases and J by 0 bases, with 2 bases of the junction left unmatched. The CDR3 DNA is TGTGCCAGCAGCGCGGACAGGGACCAAGAGACCCAGTACTTC. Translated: CASSADRDQETQYF.

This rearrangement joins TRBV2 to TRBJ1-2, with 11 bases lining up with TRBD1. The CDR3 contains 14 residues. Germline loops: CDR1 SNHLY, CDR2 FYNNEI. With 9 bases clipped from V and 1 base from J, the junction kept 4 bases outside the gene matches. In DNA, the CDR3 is TGTGCCAGTTGGACAGGGGGCAGTAACTATGGCTACACCTTC. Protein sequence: CASWTGGSNYGYTF.

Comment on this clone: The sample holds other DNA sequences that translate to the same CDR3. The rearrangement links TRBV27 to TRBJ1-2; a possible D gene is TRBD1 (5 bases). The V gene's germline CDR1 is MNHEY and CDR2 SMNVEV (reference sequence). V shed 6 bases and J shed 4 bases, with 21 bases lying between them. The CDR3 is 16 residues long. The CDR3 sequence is CASSSVVQGILYGYTF. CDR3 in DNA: TGTGCCAGCAGCTCCGTGGTCCAGGGAATTCTCTATGGCTACACCTTC.

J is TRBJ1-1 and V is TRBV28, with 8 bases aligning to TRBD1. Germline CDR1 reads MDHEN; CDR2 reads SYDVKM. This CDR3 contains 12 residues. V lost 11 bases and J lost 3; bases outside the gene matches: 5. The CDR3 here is CAAGGMYTEAFF. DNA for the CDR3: TGTGCCGCAGGGGGCATGTACACTGAAGCTTTCTTT.

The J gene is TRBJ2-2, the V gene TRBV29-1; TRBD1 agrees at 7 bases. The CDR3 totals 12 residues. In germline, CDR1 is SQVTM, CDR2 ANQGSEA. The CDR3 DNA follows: TGCAGTGGTCAGGGGGACACCGGGGAGCTGTTTTTT. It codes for CSGQGDTGELFF.

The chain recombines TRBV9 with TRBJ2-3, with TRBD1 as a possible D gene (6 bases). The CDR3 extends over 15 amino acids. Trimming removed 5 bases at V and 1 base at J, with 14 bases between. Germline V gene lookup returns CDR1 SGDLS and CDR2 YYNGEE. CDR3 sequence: CASSPIGGGTDTQYF. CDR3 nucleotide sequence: TGTGCCAGCAGTCCGATAGGGGGTGGCACAGATACGCAGTATTTT.